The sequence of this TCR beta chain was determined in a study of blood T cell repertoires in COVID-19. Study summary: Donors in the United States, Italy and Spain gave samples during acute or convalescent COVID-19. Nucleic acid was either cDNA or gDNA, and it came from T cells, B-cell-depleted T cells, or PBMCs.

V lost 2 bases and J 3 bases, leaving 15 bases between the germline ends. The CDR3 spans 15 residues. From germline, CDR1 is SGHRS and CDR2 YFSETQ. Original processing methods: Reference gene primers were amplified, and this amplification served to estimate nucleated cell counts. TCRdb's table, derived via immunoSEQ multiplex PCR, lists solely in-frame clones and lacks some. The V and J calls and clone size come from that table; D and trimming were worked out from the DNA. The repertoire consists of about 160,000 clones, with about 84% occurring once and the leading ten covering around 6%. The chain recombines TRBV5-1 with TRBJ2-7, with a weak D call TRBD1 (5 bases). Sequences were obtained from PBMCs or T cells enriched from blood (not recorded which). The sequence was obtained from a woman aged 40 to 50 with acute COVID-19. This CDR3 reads CASSLGLGVIYEQYF. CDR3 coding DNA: TGCGCCAGCAGCTTAGGTTTAGGGGTGATCTACGAGCAGTACTTC.